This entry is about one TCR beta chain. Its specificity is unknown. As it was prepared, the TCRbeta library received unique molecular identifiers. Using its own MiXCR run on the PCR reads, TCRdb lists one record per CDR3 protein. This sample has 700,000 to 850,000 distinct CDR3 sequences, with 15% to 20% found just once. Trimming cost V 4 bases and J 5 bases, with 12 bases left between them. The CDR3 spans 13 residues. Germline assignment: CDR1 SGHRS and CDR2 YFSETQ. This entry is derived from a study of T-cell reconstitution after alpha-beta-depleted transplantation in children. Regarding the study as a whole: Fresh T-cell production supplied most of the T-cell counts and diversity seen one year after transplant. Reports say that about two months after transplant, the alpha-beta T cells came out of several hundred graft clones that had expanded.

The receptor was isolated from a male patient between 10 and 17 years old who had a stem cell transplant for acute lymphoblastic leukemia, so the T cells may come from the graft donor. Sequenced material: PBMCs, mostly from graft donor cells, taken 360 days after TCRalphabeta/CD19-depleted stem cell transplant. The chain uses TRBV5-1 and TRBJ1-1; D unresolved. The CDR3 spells CASSPTRKTEAFF. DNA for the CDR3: TGCGCCAGCAGCCCTACGAGGAAGACTGAAGCTTTCTTT.